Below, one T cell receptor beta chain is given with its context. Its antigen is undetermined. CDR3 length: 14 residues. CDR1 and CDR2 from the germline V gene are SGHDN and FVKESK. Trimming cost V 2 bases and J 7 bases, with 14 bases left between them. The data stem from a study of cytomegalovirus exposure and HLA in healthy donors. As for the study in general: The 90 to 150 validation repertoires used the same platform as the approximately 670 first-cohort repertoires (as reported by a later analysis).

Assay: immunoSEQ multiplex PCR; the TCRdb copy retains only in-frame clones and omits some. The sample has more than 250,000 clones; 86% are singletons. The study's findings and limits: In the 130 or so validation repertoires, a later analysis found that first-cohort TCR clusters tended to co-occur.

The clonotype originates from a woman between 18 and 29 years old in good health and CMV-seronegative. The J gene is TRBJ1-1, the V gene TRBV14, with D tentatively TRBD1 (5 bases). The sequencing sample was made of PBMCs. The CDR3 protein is CASSQSDMAYEAFF. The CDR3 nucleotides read TGTGCCAGCAGCCAATCGGACATGGCCTATGAAGCTTTCTTT.